This T cell receptor (beta chain) was sequenced for a study of T cells in Graves' hyperthyroidism and ophthalmopathy. Amplification of TCR beta CDR3 regions used RNA as the template. Primed by the HTBI set, a first-round RT-PCR was run on the TCR CDR3. TCRdb reanalysed the multiplex PCR reads using MiXCR and keeps one entry per CDR3 protein. The data show under 350,000 distinct CDR3 sequences, 17% seen once. Active moderate-to-severe ophthalmopathy, Clinical Activity Score at least 3, NOSPECS at least 4, under 3 months' duration. Broader study findings: Blood shared most expanded thyroid clonotypes above 0.001. Ophthalmopathy was model-predicted a median approximately 6.4 months pre-onset.

Concerning this clonotype itself: Its antigen is not identified.

V was shortened by 5 bases and J by 1 base, with 17 bases between the two germline ends. From germline, CDR1 is MNHEY and CDR2 SMNVEV (reference sequence). The CDR3 extends over 16 amino acids. The specimen was blood. This receptor was identified in a woman in her fifties or sixties with Graves' ophthalmopathy. The rearrangement joins TRBV27 to TRBJ1-1; D is possibly TRBD1 (5 bases). CDR3 nucleotides: TGTGCCAGCAGTCCCACCCCAGCAGGGAGGAACACTGAAGCTTTCTTT. Translating gives CASSPTPAGRNTEAFF.